These T cell receptor beta chains were read from a single sample in a study of shared clonotypes between healthy human individuals. Only in-frame clones appear in the TCRdb table, and some are missing; sequencing was by immunoSEQ multiplex PCR. The sample has over 1.5 million clones, under 99% seen once; the top ten hold less than 0.55%. The sequenced sample consisted of naive CD4+ T cells sorted from blood. Receptors originate from a man aged 30 to 39 in good health. The CDR3 runs from the conserved cysteine through the conserved F or W. The D gene is left open where the match is weak. Clone size is not always given. Where it is, it says once, few, many or a class for expanded clones.

j_call cdr3_length clone_size v_call d_call cdr3_aa cdr3_nt
TRBJ2-1 15 . TRBV27 TRBD1 CASRELGGAGNEQFF TGTGCCAGCCGTGAGTTAGGGGGCGCGGGTAATGAGCAGTTCTTC
TRBJ2-7 15 . TRBV27 TRBD1 CASRRAGTGNYEQYF TGTGCCAGCAGGCGAGCCGGGACAGGGAACTACGAGCAGTACTTC
TRBJ1-2 13 . TRBV4-2 TRBD1 CASSHEGADGYTF TGTGCCAGCAGCCATGAGGGGGCGGATGGCTACACCTTC
TRBJ2-1 17 . TRBV5-1 . CASSLVLAASSYNEQFF TGCGCCAGCAGCTTGGTATTAGCGGCAAGCTCCTACAATGAGCAGTTCTTC
TRBJ2-1 14 once TRBV2 TRBD2 CASSPGLATNEQFF TGTGCCAGCAGCCCGGGACTAGCTACCAATGAGCAGTTCTTC
TRBJ2-1 14 . TRBV5-6 TRBD2 CASSLLAGPREQFF TGTGCCAGCAGCTTGCTAGCGGGGCCTCGGGAGCAGTTCTTC
TRBJ1-3 16 . TRBV28 . CASSLLDRQSGNTIYF TGTGCCAGCAGTTTGTTAGACAGACAGTCTGGAAACACCATATATTTT
TRBJ2-7 15 . TRBV5-1 . CASSLGTPTPYEQYF TGCGCCAGCAGCCTTGGGACTCCGACCCCCTACGAGCAGTACTTC
TRBJ2-7 15 . TRBV5-1 . CASNPVGQAGYEQYF TGCGCCAGCAACCCGGTCGGGCAGGCGGGGTACGAGCAGTACTTC
TRBJ1-2 15 . TRBV28 . CASSLLLGKGSGYTF TGTGCCAGCAGTTTACTTCTCGGGAAGGGTTCTGGCTACACCTTC
TRBJ2-3 15 . TRBV10-3 TRBD2 CASGPSGRAADTQYF TGTGCCAGCGGGCCTAGCGGGAGGGCAGCAGATACGCAGTATTTT
TRBJ2-7 13 once TRBV6-6 . CASSYYAWGEQYF TGTGCCAGCAGTTACTATGCATGGGGCGAGCAGTACTTC
TRBJ2-7 15 . TRBV4-3 . CASSQEGQFPYEQYF TGCGCCAGCAGCCAAGAAGGTCAATTCCCCTACGAGCAGTACTTC
TRBJ2-5 13 . TRBV29-1 . CSVAGQSQETQYF TGCAGCGTTGCAGGCCAGTCCCAAGAGACCCAGTACTTC
TRBJ2-1 14 . TRBV11-2 . CASSLDGLFYEQFF TGTGCCAGCAGCTTAGATGGACTATTCTATGAGCAGTTCTTC
TRBJ2-5 14 . TRBV9 . CASSVVGQGETQYF TGTGCCAGCAGCGTAGTCGGGCAGGGGGAGACCCAGTACTTC
TRBJ1-1 14 . TRBV10-1 . CASSEWGRDTEAFF TGCGCCAGCAGTGAGTGGGGGCGCGACACTGAAGCTTTCTTT
TRBJ1-1 14 once TRBV28 . CASSLGGTFTEAFF TGTGCCAGCAGTTTGGGGGGCACTTTCACTGAAGCTTTCTTT
TRBJ2-7 16 . TRBV11-3 TRBD1 CASSPGGQGHTYEQYF TGTGCCAGCAGCCCAGGGGGACAGGGGCACACCTACGAGCAGTACTTC
TRBJ2-1 15 . TRBV15 TRBD1 CATSHDRVIIYEQFF TGTGCCACCAGCCATGACAGGGTAATAATATATGAGCAGTTCTTC
TRBJ1-5 16 once TRBV27 TRBD1 CASSSRDSQSNQPQHF TGTGCCAGCAGTTCCCGGGACAGCCAAAGCAATCAGCCCCAGCATTTT
TRBJ1-5 15 once TRBV19 . CASTAAGISNQPQHF TGTGCCAGTACCGCGGCCGGAATAAGCAATCAGCCCCAGCATTTT
TRBJ2-3 15 . TRBV19 TRBD2 CASSSSGRGTDTQYF TGTGCCAGTAGTTCAAGCGGGAGGGGCACAGATACGCAGTATTTT